The 5 T cell receptor beta chains given below trace back to one sample, sequenced in a study of OX40 agonist ivuxolimab in advanced cancers. Libraries were prepared by immunoSEQ multiplex PCR; TCRdb keeps only in-frame clonotypes and omits some of them. This table holds 78,000 or so clones, roughly 84% found once. The sequencing here drew on CD4+ or CD8+ T cells sorted from blood, taken in a trial of the OX40 agonist ivuxolimab. These receptor sequences come from an adult with an advanced solid tumor such as melanoma, head and neck, liver or kidney cancer.

V usage is TRBV6-6 and J usage is TRBJ2-7, with 8 bases fitting TRBD2. Per the germline V gene, CDR1 is MNHNY and CDR2 is SVGAGI (reference sequence). The CDR3 spans 15 residues. Trimming cost V 5 bases and J 0 bases; bases outside gene matches: 6. CDR3 sequence (DNA): TGTGCCAGCAGTAGAGGACTAGCAACCTCCTACGAGCAGTACTTC. Translated: CASSRGLATSYEQYF.

V usage is TRBV5-1 and J usage is TRBJ2-3; TRBD2 might be the D (5 bases). The ends were cut back, 4 bases at V and 2 bases at J, with 8 bases in the middle. CDR1 is SGHRS, CDR2 YFSETQ, per germline. The CDR3 contains 13 residues. The CDR3 protein is CASSRRDTDTQYF. As DNA, the CDR3 is TGCGCCAGCAGCCGTCGGGACACAGATACGCAGTATTTT.

The genes are TRBV28 and TRBJ1-1; D not certain. This CDR3 is built from 14 residues. CDR1 is MDHEN and CDR2 is SYDVKM in the germline V gene. Trimming removed 3 bases from V and 2 bases from J, with 10 bases in between. The chain's CDR3 is CASSLPGPNTEAFF. The CDR3 DNA sequence: TGTGCCAGCAGTTTGCCGGGTCCAAACACTGAAGCTTTCTTT.

This rearrangement joins TRBV19 to TRBJ1-5, with TRBD1 identical over 9 bases. The length of the CDR3 is 17 residues. J was trimmed by 0 bases and V by 1 base; bases with no gene match: 4. Per germline, CDR1 LNHDA and CDR2 SQIVND (reference sequence). CDR3 in amino acids: CASSIGDRGNSNQPQHF. In nucleotides, the CDR3 is TGTGCCAGTAGTATAGGCGACAGGGGGAATAGCAATCAGCCCCAGCATTTT.

The J gene is TRBJ1-3, the V gene TRBV5-5; 7 bases fit TRBD1. Trimming cost V 4 bases and J 3 bases; bases outside gene matches: 7. The CDR3 is 15 residues long. Germline assignment: CDR1 SGHKS and CDR2 YYEKEE (reference sequence). The chain's CDR3 is CASSHGQAIGNTIYF. The DNA for the CDR3 is TGTGCCAGCAGCCACGGACAGGCGATTGGAAACACCATATATTTT.